Listed here is a single TCR beta chain. Its matching antigen is unknown. The length of the CDR3 is 12 residues. Trimming pared 0 bases from V and 2 bases from J, leaving 0 bases between. Germline-derived CDR1 and CDR2 are LGHNA and YNFKEQ. This entry belongs to a study of glioma-infiltrating T cells. As for the study in general: Glioma patients had dexamethasone for six or fewer days before surgery. Whole-study results and caveats: Signature shared blood CDR3 motifs were enriched in low-divergence and depleted in high-divergence patients. Non-neoplastic patients had below-expected tissue-blood divergence, while all gliomas exceeded expectation.

The iRepertoire nested amplicon-rescue multiplex PCR amplified TCR alpha and beta CDR3s from RNA. One entry per CDR3 protein results from TCRdb running MiXCR on the multiplex PCR reads. The data show 300,000 to 400,000 distinct CDR3 sequences, roughly two fifths seen once. The rearrangement uses TRBV4-2 and TRBJ2-3; D is unclear. Specimen: glioma tissue, nonneoplastic brain tissue, or PBMCs (not recorded which). This TCR derives from a human donor with low-grade glioma or glioblastoma, undergoing nonglioma brain surgery, or in good health (not recorded which). CDR3 nucleotides: TGTGCCAGCAGCCAAGACACAGATACGCAGTATTTT. It yields the protein CASSQDTDTQYF.